Each of the 32 T cell receptor beta chains below was sequenced from the same sample in a study of control samples from healthy donors and cancer patients. The data were produced by immunoSEQ multiplex PCR, yet TCRdb's version contains in-frame clones alone and is incomplete. The table has roughly 160,000 clones, 90% to 95% seen once; the top ten hold 12% to 15%. Sequencing was performed on PBMCs. These receptors all stem from a man between 60 and 75 years old with colorectal cancer.

The chain links TRBV11-2 to TRBJ2-1; 12 bases match TRBD2. Germline trimming cut 5 bases from V and 0 bases from J; bases unmatched to any gene: 11. The CDR3 is 19 amino acids. Germline assignment: CDR1 SGHAT and CDR2 FQNNGV. CDR3 nucleotides: TGTGCCAGCAGCGAATCCAGACTAGCGGGGGCCAGCTCCTACAATGAGCAGTTCTTC. This codes for CASSESRLAGASSYNEQFF.

The V and J genes are TRBV18 and TRBJ1-1, with no clear D. The ends were cut back, 2 bases at V and 6 bases at J, with 7 bases in the middle. This CDR3 comprises 12 residues. Per the germline V gene, CDR1 is KGHSH and CDR2 is LQKENI. This CDR3 reads CASSPVGPEAFF. Written as DNA, the CDR3 is TGTGCCAGCTCACCAGTTGGCCCTGAAGCTTTCTTT.

For the CDR3, the DNA is TGTGCCAGCAGCTCTGGACAGGGATCTGGAAACACCATATATTTT. It yields the protein CASSSGQGSGNTIYF. This sequence joins TRBV7-9 and TRBJ1-3; TRBD1 agrees at 8 bases. The trim removed 4 bases at V and 1 base at J, leaving 3 bases unmatched. The length of the CDR3 is 15 residues. Germline V gene data show CDR1 as SEHNR and CDR2 as FQNEAQ (reference sequence). The complete variable domain, with remaining parts taken from reference TRBV7-9 and TRBJ1-3, reads DTGVSQNPRHKITKRGQNVTFRCDPISEHNRLYWYRQTLGQGPEFLTYFQNEAQLEKSRLLSDRFSAERPKGSFSTLEIQRTEQGDSAMYLCASSSGQGSGNTIYFGEGSWLTVV.

The rearrangement joins TRBV6-6 to TRBJ2-6, with D hard to call. V lost 2 bases, J lost 0 bases, and 8 bases lay in between. The CDR3 totals 16 residues. Germline CDR1 is MNHNY and CDR2 is SVGAGI (reference sequence). This CDR3 reads CASSYMGGSGANVLTF. The CDR3 DNA follows: TGTGCCAGCAGTTACATGGGCGGCTCTGGGGCCAACGTCCTGACTTTC.

The rearrangement links TRBV19 to TRBJ1-2; D is unresolved. Between the trimmed V and J ends, which lost 3 bases and 8 bases, there was a span of 16 bases. CDR1 is LNHDA and CDR2 is SQIVND in the germline V gene (reference sequence). This CDR3 is 14 amino acids long. For the CDR3, the DNA is TGTGCCAGTAGTATTAATGGGCAGGCGGGGGGCTACACCTTC. It codes for CASSINGQAGGYTF.

This rearrangement joins TRBV28 to TRBJ2-7; D possibly corresponds to TRBD1 (6 bases). Germline V lookup: CDR1 MDHEN, CDR2 SYDVKM. The CDR3 is 15 amino acids. V lost 7 bases to trimming and J lost 6 bases, with 22 bases between them. The CDR3: CASTERGTATSEQYF. The DNA of the CDR3 is TGTGCCAGCACCGAGAGGGGGACCGCTACCTCCGAGCAGTACTTC.

A note on this clone: Other nucleotide sequences from this sample produce the same CDR3. The CDR3 protein is CASQAGQGHYEQYF. The CDR3 DNA is TGCGCCAGCCAGGCGGGGCAGGGGCACTACGAGCAGTACTTC. The rearrangement uses TRBV5-1 and TRBJ2-7; D is perhaps TRBD1 or TRBD2 (6 bases each). CDR1 and CDR2 from the germline V gene are SGHRS and YFSETQ. The CDR3 totals 14 residues. The ends were cut back, 7 bases at V and 3 bases at J, with 17 bases in the middle.

The chain uses TRBV4-1 and TRBJ2-7; D not certain. CDR3 length: 15 residues. Germline V gene data show CDR1 as MGHRA and CDR2 as YSYEKL. Trimming stripped 1 base from V and 3 bases from J, with 13 bases between. CDR3 sequence reads: CASSQGDGVIYEQYF. The CDR3 nucleotides are TGCGCCAGCAGCCAAGGAGACGGAGTCATCTACGAGCAGTACTTC.

The chain has TRBV15 and TRBJ1-1; 11 bases line up with TRBD1. Trimming at V came to 2 bases and at J to 7 bases, leaving 3 bases not matched to a gene. This CDR3 contains 14 residues. Germline assignment: CDR1 LNHNV and CDR2 YYDKDF (reference sequence). Here the CDR3 DNA reads TGTGCCACCAGCAGACGGGGACAGGGGGTTGAAGCTTTCTTT. Protein: CATSRRGQGVEAFF.

In its sample, this clone was seen a few times. The chain joins TRBV4-3 to TRBJ1-3; the D is unclear. The CDR3 totals 18 residues. Trimming took off 0 bases at V and 0 bases at J, with 15 bases between the two ends. CDR1 LGHNA and CDR2 YSLEER come from the germline V gene. CDR3 residues: CASSQESPSGGSGNTIYF. As DNA, the CDR3 is TGCGCCAGCAGCCAAGAAAGCCCCAGCGGAGGCTCTGGAAACACCATATATTTT.

The chain is built from TRBV7-2 and TRBJ2-7; no reliable D call. Germline CDR1 and CDR2: SGHTA and FQGNSA. Trimming removed 5 bases from V and 3 bases from J, with 5 bases in between. This CDR3 has 11 amino acids. In DNA form, the CDR3 reads TGTGCCAGCAGCGCTAGCTACGAGCAGTACTTC. It yields the protein CASSASYEQYF.

The chain combines TRBV2 with TRBJ2-3; no definite D call. Germline lookup yields CDR1 SNHLY and CDR2 FYNNEI. The CDR3 loop spans 14 amino acids. Trimming pared 6 bases from V and 6 bases from J, leaving 16 bases between. The CDR3 loop is CASRQPTLRDTQYF. DNA for the CDR3: TGTGCCAGCAGACAACCCACTCTCAGGGATACGCAGTATTTT.

This clone was recorded only once. This CDR3 reads CASSPPGPGAGNTIYF. For the CDR3, the DNA is TGTGCCAGCTCACCTCCCGGGCCCGGCGCGGGAAACACCATATATTTT. This chain uses TRBV18 with TRBJ1-3; D is unresolved. Germline loops: CDR1 KGHSH, CDR2 LQKENI. Trimming shortened V by 3 bases and J by 4 bases, and 16 bases separated the two germline ends. The CDR3 is made up of 16 amino acids.

The gene calls are TRBV19 and TRBJ1-2; 9 nucleotides agree with TRBD1. The CDR3 spans 14 residues. Germline loops: CDR1 LNHDA, CDR2 SQIVND (reference sequence). Losses at the gene ends were 8 bases for V and 0 bases for J; bases not matched to a gene: 4. The CDR3 region is CASAQGASNYGYTF. DNA for the CDR3: TGTGCCAGTGCACAGGGGGCCTCTAACTATGGCTACACCTTC.

The chain employs TRBV21-1 and TRBJ2-1; the table's TRBD1 call for D was not verified on the DNA. TRBV21-1 is marked as a pseudogene. The CDR3 spans 16 residues. The CDR3 loop reads CASSKAVRGSYNEQFF. The CDR3 bases are TGTGCCAGCAGCAAAGCGGTCAGGGGATCCTACAATGAGCAGTTCTTC.

This clone was recorded once. The chain couples TRBV19 to TRBJ2-7, with D possibly being TRBD1 (5 bases). The CDR3 runs to 15 residues. CDR1 LNHDA and CDR2 SQIVND come from the germline V gene (reference sequence). Trimming left V 5 bases short and J 2 bases short, with 16 bases between. CDR3 loop: CASSPPGQGAYEQYF. The CDR3 nucleotides are TGTGCCAGTAGTCCTCCCGGACAAGGGGCCTACGAGCAGTACTTC.

The rearrangement links TRBV5-1 to TRBJ2-1; D tentatively reads TRBD1 or TRBD2 (6 bases each). Germline lookup yields CDR1 SGHRS and CDR2 YFSETQ. The CDR3 is made up of 14 amino acids. V lost 1 base to trimming and J lost 9 bases, with 14 bases between them. The CDR3 loop is CASSLKDGGGEQFF. CDR3 nucleotide sequence: TGCGCCAGCAGCTTGAAAGACGGGGGCGGTGAGCAGTTCTTC.

This sequence joins TRBV5-1 and TRBJ1-6, with D perhaps matching TRBD1 (6 bases). Germline CDR1 reads SGHRS; CDR2 reads YFSETQ. Trimming left V 0 bases short and J 6 bases short, with 13 bases between. The CDR3 spans 16 residues. CDR3 amino acids: CASSLVGGAANSPLHF. CDR3 sequence (DNA): TGCGCCAGCAGCTTGGTAGGGGGGGCTGCTAATTCACCCCTCCACTTT.

The chain joins TRBV30 to TRBJ1-2, with D perhaps matching TRBD1 (5 bases). V dropped 1 base and J dropped 11 bases, with 14 bases sitting between them. The CDR3 covers 12 residues. The germline gives CDR1 GTSNPN, CDR2 SVGIG (reference sequence). In DNA form, the CDR3 reads TGTGCCTGGAGTGGGACATCCCTCGGATACACCTTC. Residues: CAWSGTSLGYTF.

This sequence joins TRBV19 and TRBJ2-7; the match to TRBD2 covers 7 bases. Germline V lookup: CDR1 LNHDA, CDR2 SQIVND (reference sequence). This CDR3 comprises 14 residues. V shed 4 bases and J 1 base; nucleotides not matched to a gene: 4. In DNA form, the CDR3 reads TGTGCCAGTAGTAGGGGGGAGGGGTCCTACGAGCAGTACTTC. The encoded protein is CASSRGEGSYEQYF.

The chain has TRBV18 and TRBJ1-2, with TRBD1 matching over 10 bases. V lost 3 bases to trimming and J lost 4 bases; unmatched junction nucleotides: 5. Germline V gives CDR1 KGHSH, CDR2 LQKENI. The CDR3 runs to 15 residues. The CDR3 sequence: CASSPPGQGFYGYTF. The CDR3 region has the DNA TGTGCCAGCTCACCGCCGGGACAGGGGTTCTATGGCTACACCTTC.

V and J are TRBV10-3 and TRBJ1-2, with TRBD1 identical over 12 bases. This CDR3 region has 17 residues. The junction had 8 bases not matched to a gene; V was cut back by 4 bases and J by 2 bases. Per germline, CDR1 ENHRY and CDR2 SYGVKD. The CDR3 coding sequence is TGTGCCATCAGTGCCTCCGGGACAGGGGGCTTGAACTATGGCTACACCTTC. Translation: CAISASGTGGLNYGYTF.

The chain has TRBV7-6 and TRBJ2-7, with 9 positions matching TRBD2. CDR3 length: 17 amino acids. Germline loops: CDR1 SGHVS, CDR2 FNYEAQ. J was trimmed by 4 bases and V by 0 bases; bases with no gene match: 10. In DNA, the CDR3 is TGTGCCAGCAGCTTAGCGGTGGGTAGCGGGGGTTTATACGAGCAGTACTTC. Encoded protein: CASSLAVGSGGLYEQYF.

CDR3 nucleotide sequence: TGCGCCAGCAGCCAAGATCGAGGGCTGGGTGGCTACACCTTC. Amino acids: CASSQDRGLGGYTF. V and J are TRBV4-3 and TRBJ1-2; D not certain. Germline CDR1 is LGHNA and CDR2 is YSLEER. This CDR3 is built from 14 residues. Trimming shortened V by 0 bases and J by 7 bases, and 12 bases separated the two germline ends.

This chain joins TRBV27 and TRBJ1-1; D perhaps matches TRBD1 (6 bases). The CDR3 is made up of 13 amino acids. CDR1 MNHEY and CDR2 SMNVEV come from the germline V gene (reference sequence). The ends were cut back, 6 bases at V and 10 bases at J, with 18 bases in the middle. CDR3 DNA sequence: TGTGCCAGCAGATATGCGGGAGAGGGGGGAGCTTTCTTT. Its protein is CASRYAGEGGAFF.

V gene TRBV6-5 combines with J gene TRBJ1-2, with D possibly being TRBD1 (6 bases). The V and J ends lost 4 bases and 2 bases respectively, with 14 bases between them. This CDR3 is 15 amino acids long. Germline loops: CDR1 MNHEY, CDR2 SVGAGI. The CDR3 bases are TGTGCCAGCAGTTGGGGTTCGACAGGAAACTATGGCTACACCTTC. Its translation is CASSWGSTGNYGYTF.

This clone was observed once. CDR3 DNA: TGCGCCAGCGGTACAGGGAACACTGAAGCTTTCTTT. Its protein product is CASGTGNTEAFF. The J gene is TRBJ1-1, the V gene TRBV5-1; possible D gene TRBD1, 5 bases. Germline CDR1 reads SGHRS; CDR2 reads YFSETQ. The CDR3 extends over 12 amino acids. Between the trimmed V and J ends, which lost 7 bases and 1 base, there was a span of 8 bases. The full variable domain, in which reference TRBV5-1 and TRBJ1-1 provide the parts outside the CDR3, is KAGVTQTPRYLIKTRGQQVTLSCSPISGHRSVSWYQQTPGQGLQFLFEYFSETQRNKGNFPGRFSGRQFSNSRSEMNVSTLELGDSALYLCASGTGNTEAFFGQGTRLTVV.

The rearrangement links TRBV3-1 (or the pseudogene TRBV3-2) to TRBJ1-5; 7 bases align to TRBD1. The CDR3 spans 14 residues. Trimming cost V 4 bases and J 4 bases; bases outside gene matches: 4. The germline V gene encodes CDR1 LGHDT and CDR2 YNNKEL (reference sequence). CDR3 amino acids: CASSRTGGNQPQHF. DNA of the CDR3: TGTGCCAGCAGCCGGACAGGAGGAAATCAGCCCCAGCATTTT.

With respect to this clone: The same CDR3 can be traced to other DNA sequences in this sample. The genes are TRBV4-1 and TRBJ2-1; the D gene is possibly TRBD2 (5 bases). Germline assignment: CDR1 MGHRA and CDR2 YSYEKL. This CDR3 region has 15 residues. V was clipped by 4 bases and J by 5 bases, with 15 bases between them. This CDR3 reads CASSPSSGGNNEQFF. The DNA for the CDR3 is TGCGCCAGCAGCCCCTCCAGCGGCGGAAACAATGAGCAGTTCTTC.

The chain employs TRBV5-1 and TRBJ1-4, with D possibly being TRBD1 (5 bases). Trimming took 3 bases from V and 7 from J, leaving 19 bases between them. The CDR3 totals 16 residues. The germline V gene has CDR1 SGHRS and CDR2 YFSETQ. CDR3 DNA sequence: TGCGCCAGCAGCTCGGGACCCGCGGTTCCACGTGAAAAACTGTTTTTT. It codes for CASSSGPAVPREKLFF.

CDR3 in DNA: TGTGCCAGCAGCCTAAGCGCACAGCTTAATGAAAAACTGTTTTTT. Its translation is CASSLSAQLNEKLFF. V is TRBV3-1 (or the pseudogene TRBV3-2) and J is TRBJ1-4; D gene unclear. V was clipped by 4 bases and J by 4 bases, with 13 bases between them. CDR1 LGHDT and CDR2 YNNKEL come from the germline V gene (reference sequence). This CDR3 is 15 amino acids long.

The chain joins TRBV6-5 to TRBJ2-1, with a possible D match to TRBD1 (5 bases). The CDR3 runs 14 residues. The V gene lost 5 bases and the J gene lost 4 bases, with 12 bases spanning the gap. The germline CDR1 and CDR2 sequences are MNHEY and SVGAGI. The CDR3 is CASSQFNRYNEQFF. The CDR3 DNA is TGTGCCAGCAGTCAATTTAACAGGTACAATGAGCAGTTCTTC.